The clone carrying this TCR beta chain was seen once. The antigen is undetermined. Germline is not matched at one junction end, which may reflect a read error. This entry belongs to a study of OX40 agonist ivuxolimab in advanced cancers. Looking at the study overall: An agonistic anti-OX40 (CD134) antibody, ivuxolimab, was used to treat the patients. Participants, about 83% male, averaged roughly 55 years of age, ranging from roughly 23 to 90.

The table came from immunoSEQ multiplex PCR; TCRdb's copy has only in-frame clones and leaves some out. The table lists about 48,000 clones, around 84% of them singletons. Overall study results and limits: The work left the antigen specificity of expanded peripheral T cells undetermined. CD4+ T cells averaged fewer expanded clones than CD8+ T cells.

From germline, CDR1 is SGHDT and CDR2 YYEEEE. The CDR3 runs 12 residues. The J gene is TRBJ2-7, the V gene TRBV5-6; no definite D call. Material: CD4+ or CD8+ T cells sorted from blood, obtained in a trial of the OX40 agonist ivuxolimab. The TCR sequence derives from an adult with an advanced solid tumor such as melanoma, head and neck, liver or kidney cancer. The CDR3 sequence: CVSSLLGYEQYF. As DNA, the CDR3 is TGTGTCAGCAGCTTGCTGGGTTACGAGCAGTACTTC.